The 6 T cell receptor beta chains presented below share a single source sample, sequenced in a study of blood T cell repertoires in COVID-19. The assay was immunoSEQ multiplex PCR, and TCRdb's table has in-frame clones only and misses some. The repertoire consists of fewer than 500,000 clones, with 81% occurring once and the leading ten covering more than 1%. Material: peripheral blood. Every receptor here comes from a human donor with acute or convalescent COVID-19. The donor label of this sample is uncertain.

This chain connects TRBV11-2 to TRBJ1-1; 7 nucleotides align to TRBD1. Germline CDR1 SGHAT, CDR2 FQNNGV. V shed 7 bases and J 4 bases; nucleotides not matched to a gene: 12. The CDR3 runs 15 residues. The CDR3 spells CASTSARQGSTEAFF. The CDR3 region has the DNA TGTGCCAGCACCTCTGCCCGACAGGGTAGCACTGAAGCTTTCTTT.

The chain links TRBV9 to TRBJ2-7; unclear D gene. CDR1 SGDLS and CDR2 YYNGEE come from the germline V gene. The V end was cut by 3 bases, the J end by 2 bases, with 9 bases between. The CDR3 is made up of 13 amino acids. The CDR3 region has the DNA TGTGCCAGCAGCGCAGGATTGGCCTACGAGCAGTACTTC. Its translation is CASSAGLAYEQYF.

V gene TRBV11-2 combines with J gene TRBJ2-1; 11 nucleotides match TRBD2. This CDR3 is built from 16 residues. Trimming removed 4 bases from V and 13 bases from J; junction bases left unmatched: 15. Germline V gene data show CDR1 as SGHAT and CDR2 as FQNNGV. The chain's CDR3 is CASSSETSGGLGRQFF. In DNA, the CDR3 is TGTGCCAGCAGCTCCGAAACTAGCGGGGGCCTGGGCCGCCAGTTCTTC.

The genes are TRBV19 and TRBJ2-7, with 11 nucleotides matching TRBD2. CDR3 length: 15 residues. V was clipped by 6 bases and J by 2 bases; unmatched bases: 6. Germline CDR1 is LNHDA and CDR2 is SQIVND (reference sequence). CDR3 nucleotides: TGTGCCAGTAGACCGACTAGCGGGGAGACCTACGAGCAGTACTTC. It codes for CASRPTSGETYEQYF.

This chain uses TRBV29-1 with TRBJ1-2; D possibly corresponds to TRBD1 (5 bases). Germline V CDR1 and CDR2: SQVTM, ANQGSEA. Trimming cost V 2 bases and J 0 bases, with 16 bases left between them. This CDR3 has 16 amino acids. CDR3 sequence (DNA): TGCAGCGTTGAATCCCAGAGTGGAGGGGCTAACTATGGCTACACCTTC. It translates to CSVESQSGGANYGYTF.

This chain connects TRBV9 to TRBJ2-7; 9 bases match TRBD2. Germline values: CDR1 SGDLS, CDR2 YYNGEE. The length of the CDR3 is 15 residues. The V segment lost 3 bases and the J segment 2 bases; nucleotides outside the gene matches: 6. CDR3 amino acids: CASSGGASGTYEQYF. The CDR3 DNA sequence: TGTGCCAGCAGCGGAGGAGCTAGCGGGACCTACGAGCAGTACTTC.